This T cell receptor (beta chain) is drawn from a study of early T cells in non-severe SARS-CoV-2 infection. On the study more broadly: Investigators sequenced bulk RNA drawn from unsorted whole blood, and chains remained unpaired. Study-wide results and limits: The study's VDJdb matching favored anti-spike CD8 responses and missed private and CD4 specificities.

In the library, individual cDNA molecules carried attached unique molecular identifiers. One entry per CDR3 protein results from TCRdb running MiXCR on the 5' RACE reads. This table has 68,000 or so distinct CDR3 sequences, approximately 11% appearing once. The germline gives CDR1 SGHAT, CDR2 FQNNGV. V was shortened by 3 bases and J by 0 bases, with 11 bases between the two germline ends. The CDR3 length is 15 residues. As to this clonotype: Its antigen is unidentified.

The sample consisted of whole blood. This rearrangement joins TRBV11-2 to TRBJ2-5; D not resolved. The receptor was derived from an adult who was a healthcare worker with PCR-confirmed SARS-CoV-2 infection or an uninfected control (not recorded which). CDR3 DNA sequence: TGTGCCAGCAGCTTTAATTTGGAAGACCAAGAGACCCAGTACTTC. This translates into CASSFNLEDQETQYF.